The next 18 T cell receptor beta chains were all read from a single sample in a study of CD8+ T cells in alopecia areata. cDNA prepared by RNA extraction and subsequent reverse transcription served as the template for sequencing. Profiled with immunoSEQ multiplex PCR; TCRdb holds only in-frame clones, not every one. The top ten clones hold less than 0.8% of a sample with over 150,000 clones, roughly three fifths of them seen once. The treatment here: oral pan-JAK inhibitor, 5-10 mg twice daily. This sample comprised CD4+ T cells sorted from blood, obtained at week 4, from a patient treated with tofacitinib. These receptors were obtained from a human donor with alopecia areata.

About this clone itself: Other DNA sequences within the sample encode an identical CDR3. V gene TRBV7-2 combines with J gene TRBJ1-1; D is uncertain. CDR1 is SGHTA and CDR2 is FQGNSA in the germline V gene. The CDR3 length is 14 residues. V was trimmed by 3 bases and J by 5 bases, leaving 13 bases between them. The CDR3 DNA reads TGTGCCAGCAGCTTTCGGTCAGGAGGGACTGAAGCTTTCTTT. Translating gives CASSFRSGGTEAFF.

The chain links TRBV5-1 to TRBJ2-5; 8 positions match TRBD2. The CDR3 loop spans 15 amino acids. Unmatched junction bases numbered 8, after V lost 3 bases and J lost 4 bases. The germline gives CDR1 SGHRS, CDR2 YFSETQ. The CDR3 nucleotides read TGCGCCAGCAGCTCGGCTAGCGGGCAGGGAGAGACCCAGTACTTC. Its protein is CASSSASGQGETQYF. Variable domain in full (rest from reference TRBV5-1 and TRBJ2-5): KAGVTQTPRYLIKTRGQQVTLSCSPISGHRSVSWYQQTPGQGLQFLFEYFSETQRNKGNFPGRFSGRQFSNSRSEMNVSTLELGDSALYLCASSSASGQGETQYFGPGTRLLVL.

This chain joins TRBV5-7 and TRBJ2-7; D is possibly TRBD1 or TRBD2 (5 bases each). TRBV5-7 belongs to the ORF category, with a function that is uncertain. The CDR3 consists of 16 residues. Trimming left V 1 base short and J 5 bases short, with 19 bases between. The CDR3 region has the DNA TGTGCCAGCAGCTTGTCCGGGGACGGCGGGTCCAACGAGCAGTACTTC. It encodes CASSLSGDGGSNEQYF.

The rearrangement uses TRBV5-6 and TRBJ1-5; 8 positions agree with TRBD1. With 5 bases clipped from V and 6 bases from J, the junction kept 4 bases outside the gene matches. This CDR3 comprises 13 residues. Germline CDR1 SGHDT, CDR2 YYEEEE. The CDR3 region is CASSRTGTQPQHF. CDR3 DNA sequence: TGTGCCAGCAGTCGGACAGGGACTCAGCCCCAGCATTTT.

The chain links TRBV7-8 to TRBJ1-2; D not resolved. Trimming stripped 2 bases from V and 2 bases from J, with 6 bases between. Germline V gene data show CDR1 as SGHVS and CDR2 as FQNEAQ. The CDR3 has 13 residues. The CDR3 region has the DNA TGTGCCAGCAGCTTAACCAACAACTATGGCTACACCTTC. Protein: CASSLTNNYGYTF.

The chain joins TRBV29-1 to TRBJ1-3; D unclear. V was cut by 3 bases and J by 5 bases, with 5 bases left in between. The germline CDR1 and CDR2 sequences are SQVTM and ANQGSEA. The CDR3 has 11 amino acids. Here the CDR3 reads CSVEVRNTIYF. The CDR3, as DNA: TGCAGCGTTGAGGTCCGAAACACCATATATTTT.

This rearrangement joins TRBV7-9 to TRBJ2-1; D is possibly TRBD1 (5 bases). The CDR3 sequence is 11 residues long. V was trimmed by 8 bases and J by 4 bases, leaving 6 bases between them. The V gene's germline CDR1 is SEHNR and CDR2 FQNEAQ (reference sequence). CDR3 sequence: CASSGYNEQFF. CDR3 sequence (DNA): TGTGCCAGCTCAGGGTACAATGAGCAGTTCTTC. Full variable domain (rest looked up from reference TRBV7-9 and TRBJ2-1): DTGVSQNPRHKITKRGQNVTFRCDPISEHNRLYWYRQTLGQGPEFLTYFQNEAQLEKSRLLSDRFSAERPKGSFSTLEIQRTEQGDSAMYLCASSGYNEQFFGPGTRLTVL.

V is TRBV25-1 and J is TRBJ2-1; D perhaps matches TRBD1 (5 bases). V was pared by 8 bases and J by 10 bases, with 12 bases between. Germline V lookup: CDR1 MGHDK, CDR2 SYGVNS. The CDR3 contains 11 residues. CDR3 sequence (DNA): TGTGCCAGCTCGACAGTTCAGGAGCAGTTCTTC. Protein product: CASSTVQEQFF.

The V and J genes are TRBV6-5 and TRBJ1-1, with D maybe TRBD1 (6 bases). CDR3 size: 13 residues. In germline, CDR1 is MNHEY, CDR2 SVGAGI. Between the trimmed V and J ends, which lost 7 bases and 9 bases, there was a span of 18 bases. CDR3 in amino acids: CASTLPGHSQAFF. Written as DNA, the CDR3 is TGTGCCAGCACCCTACCGGGACACAGTCAAGCTTTCTTT.

The chain has TRBV20-1 and TRBJ1-2, with unresolved D. Germline V gene data show CDR1 as DFQATT and CDR2 as SNEGSKA (reference sequence). The CDR3 has 10 residues. The CDR3 is CSPGGDGYTF. The DNA for the CDR3 is TGCAGCCCTGGTGGGGATGGCTACACCTTC.

V usage is TRBV5-1 and J usage is TRBJ2-7; D is possibly TRBD1 (6 bases). Germline values: CDR1 SGHRS, CDR2 YFSETQ. The CDR3 has 13 residues. The germline V and J ends were trimmed by 6 bases and 2 bases, with 12 bases remaining between them. CDR3 nucleotides: TGCGCCAGCAAAAAGACAGGCACCTACGAGCAGTACTTC. Translating gives CASKKTGTYEQYF.

The chain recombines TRBV5-1 with TRBJ2-5; the D gene is possibly TRBD2 (6 bases). Germline values: CDR1 SGHRS, CDR2 YFSETQ. This CDR3 has 16 amino acids. Trimming removed 4 bases from V and 5 bases from J, with 21 bases in between. CDR3: CASSPLIGVGGETQYF. DNA of the CDR3: TGCGCCAGCAGCCCGCTGATTGGCGTTGGGGGGGAGACCCAGTACTTC.

The V and J genes are TRBV29-1 and TRBJ2-4; D is possibly TRBD2 (7 bases). Germline V lookup: CDR1 SQVTM, CDR2 ANQGSEA. This CDR3 region has 16 residues. Trimming left V 0 bases short and J 8 bases short, with 20 bases between. Written as DNA, the CDR3 is TGCAGCGTTGAAGAGCGGGGGCAGGGTATAGAGGACATTCAGTACTTC. It codes for CSVEERGQGIEDIQYF.

The V and J genes are TRBV25-1 and TRBJ1-5; D is undetermined. Trimming took 4 bases from V and 0 from J, leaving 7 bases between them. Germline V gene lookup returns CDR1 MGHDK and CDR2 SYGVNS. The CDR3 is 14 amino acids. This chain's CDR3 is CASSVQYSNQPQHF. The DNA of the CDR3 is TGTGCCAGCAGTGTACAATATAGCAATCAGCCCCAGCATTTT.

This clone appeared a few times. This sequence joins TRBV7-2 and TRBJ2-6; unclear D gene. In germline, CDR1 is SGHTA, CDR2 FQGNSA. The V end lost 5 bases, the J end lost 2 bases, and 4 bases lay between the germline ends. CDR3 length: 13 residues. The CDR3 nucleotides are TGTGCCAGCAGCCCCACTGGGGCCAACGTCCTGACTTTC. Its protein is CASSPTGANVLTF.

The CDR3 region is CASSFGTIPIGNQPQHF. The CDR3, as DNA: TGTGCCAGCAGTTTTGGGACAATCCCTATAGGCAATCAGCCCCAGCATTTT. The chain employs TRBV28 and TRBJ1-5, with a tentative D call TRBD1 (6 bases). Germline V gene lookup returns CDR1 MDHEN and CDR2 SYDVKM. Trimming removed 3 bases from V and 2 bases from J, with 17 bases in between. The CDR3 consists of 17 residues.

This chain links TRBV6-5 with TRBJ1-2; the D is unclear. The germline CDR1 and CDR2 sequences are MNHEY and SVGAGI. This CDR3 is built from 13 residues. Trimming shortened V by 8 bases and J by 2 bases, and 12 bases separated the two germline ends. The CDR3 protein is CASRVDANYGYTF. The CDR3 bases are TGTGCCAGCCGGGTCGACGCGAACTATGGCTACACCTTC.

This clone has only one observation. This chain links TRBV10-3 with TRBJ2-5; 7 bases line up with TRBD2. The CDR3 spans 16 residues. After removal of 0 bases from V and 2 bases from J, the junction contained 6 bases not matched to a gene. Germline lookup yields CDR1 ENHRY and CDR2 SYGVKD. CDR3 sequence reads: CAISESPTSEQETQYF. The CDR3 DNA reads as TGTGCCATCAGTGAGTCGCCAACTAGCGAACAAGAGACCCAGTACTTC.